Below, 2 T cell receptor beta chains from the same sample are listed, as sequenced in a study of blood T cell repertoires in COVID-19 (dated by TCRdb to about 2020). Library generation was performed with the immunoSEQ multiplex PCR assay. Drawn from immuneACCESS, this table holds only the in-frame rearrangements with V and J called that TCRdb kept. Clones are partly lost; checked studies trace under half to an unresolved V gene and leave the rest unexplained. For this sample there are 300,000 to 500,000 clones; roughly 90% appear just once. The top ten hold more than 0.9% of the sample. The specimen was PBMCs or T cells enriched from blood (not recorded which). These receptors were obtained from a woman aged 25 to 39 with acute COVID-19.

The chain carries TRBV7-3 and TRBJ1-2; 8 bases fit TRBD1. CDR3 size: 14 residues. J lost 3 bases, V lost 5 bases, and 5 bases had no gene match. Germline V gene lookup returns CDR1 SGHTA and CDR2 FQGTGA. CDR3 loop: CASSRYRGDYGYTF. CDR3 bases: TGTGCCAGCAGCCGTTACAGGGGGGACTATGGCTACACCTTC.

The gene calls are TRBV10-3 and TRBJ1-4, with 9 bases fitting TRBD1. V dropped 0 bases and J dropped 7; count of bases not matched to a gene: 3. The CDR3 loop spans 15 amino acids. CDR1 and CDR2 from the germline V gene are ENHRY and SYGVKD. CDR3 bases: TGTGCCATCAGTGAGTCGGGGACAGGGAGTGAAAAACTGTTTTTT. This codes for CAISESGTGSEKLFF.